Included here is one T cell receptor beta chain sequence, with context. Its antigen is unidentified. This record belongs to a study of blood T cells in healthy people across ages. Looking at the study overall: Capture via template switching afforded approximately one barcoded beta molecule per two T cells. Study-wide results and caveats: The unknown donor CMV status may have confounded expanded clonotype changes.

This CDR3 spans 16 amino acids. In germline, CDR1 is WSHSY, CDR2 SAAADI. Trimming took off 5 bases at V and 2 bases at J, with 13 bases between the two ends. With a J-beta primer mix and a sample-barcoded 5' primer, a second PCR ran about 7 to 12 cycles. In TCRdb, the 5' RACE reads were re-called with MiXCR into one record per CDR3 protein. The sample includes approximately 690,000 distinct CDR3 sequences, around 41% of them seen just once. Every donor contributed approximately 10 milliliters of peripheral blood by blood draw. PBMCs were isolated at a quantity of at least 6.5 million per sample. Sequenced material: blood. The gene calls are TRBV10-2 and TRBJ2-6, with TRBD1 as a possible D gene (6 bases). This sequence was found in a man of 80 years or more in good health. CDR3 bases: TGCGCCAGCAGTACAACAGGGTTCGCTGGGGCCAACGTCCTGACTTTC. Protein sequence: CASSTTGFAGANVLTF.